This note documents a single TCR beta chain sequence. This sample was taken from a study of shared T cell receptors in the human thymus. Clones were read by immunoSEQ multiplex PCR, and TCRdb kept only the in-frame ones, dropping some. The data hold about 380,000 clones, with roughly 94% observed a single time. The CDR3 length is 16 residues. The V gene lost 3 bases and the J gene lost 5 bases, with 17 bases spanning the gap. Germline CDR1 is LNHNV and CDR2 is YYDKDF (reference sequence). Sequencing was performed on thymocytes. This clonotype was obtained from a human donor. V gene TRBV15 combines with J gene TRBJ1-5; D is perhaps TRBD1 (6 bases). CDR3 in amino acids: CATSRLPRGGDQPQHF. The DNA for the CDR3 is TGTGCCACCAGCAGGTTACCCCGAGGGGGGGATCAGCCCCAGCATTTT.